Each of the 19 T cell receptor beta chains below was sequenced from the same sample in a study of T cell changes during pregnancy in multiple sclerosis. TCRdb's table, derived via immunoSEQ multiplex PCR, lists solely in-frame clones and lacks some. The table records roughly 93,000 clones, approximately 90% of them present only once. Sample: peripheral blood, taken in the first trimester of pregnancy. These receptors came from a female donor in good health, enrolled as a control in a pregnancy study.

The gene calls are TRBV6-5 and TRBJ2-2; possibly TRBD2 for D (6 bases). CDR3 length: 15 residues. V was shortened by 6 bases and J by 5 bases, with 16 bases between the two germline ends. Per the germline V gene, CDR1 is MNHEY and CDR2 is SVGAGI. CDR3 coding DNA: TGTGCCAGCAGACGAGGAGGGGTTGAAACCGGGGAGCTGTTTTTT. This sequence encodes CASRRGGVETGELFF.

The J gene is TRBJ2-5, the V gene TRBV4-1; D remains ambiguous. Germline assignment: CDR1 MGHRA and CDR2 YSYEKL. This CDR3 has 18 residues. V lost 0 bases to trimming and J lost 7 bases, with 24 bases between them. CDR3 loop: CASSQDERPTVRSGTQYF. The DNA for the CDR3 is TGCGCCAGCAGCCAAGATGAACGGCCTACTGTCAGGTCCGGGACCCAGTACTTC.

Concerning this clone itself: At one of its ends the junction is not consistent with the germline gene, which may arise from a read error. The chain uses TRBV5-6 and TRBJ2-3; possible D gene TRBD2, 6 bases. CDR3 length: 12 residues. Germline CDR1 is SGHDT and CDR2 is YYEEEE. CDR3 nucleotide sequence: TGTGCCAGCAGCAGCGGCGGGGCTCAGTCCTACTTT. As protein: CASSSGGAQSYF.

The V and J genes are TRBV7-2 and TRBJ1-6, with D possibly matching TRBD1 (5 bases). This CDR3 comprises 16 residues. V was cut by 1 base and J by 9 bases, with 16 bases left in between. Per germline, CDR1 SGHTA and CDR2 FQGNSA. As DNA, the CDR3 is TGTGCCAGCAGCTTAGGGAGGGCAGGGCAGGGTTCACCCCTCCACTTT. Translation: CASSLGRAGQGSPLHF.

V usage is TRBV29-1 and J usage is TRBJ2-7, with TRBD1 matching 10 bases. V shed 1 base and J 6 bases; nucleotides not matched to a gene: 9. From germline, CDR1 is SQVTM and CDR2 ANQGSEA. This CDR3 comprises 15 residues. CDR3 residues: CSVEAGTGDASEQYF. DNA of the CDR3: TGCAGCGTTGAAGCCGGGACAGGGGATGCGAGCGAGCAGTACTTC.

The CDR3: CASSVGDSRGTQYF. The CDR3 DNA reads as TGTGCCAGCAGTGTAGGGGACTCGAGGGGGACCCAGTACTTC. V usage is TRBV25-1 and J usage is TRBJ2-5; D possibly corresponds to TRBD2 (6 bases). Germline V gene data show CDR1 as MGHDK and CDR2 as SYGVNS. CDR3 length: 14 amino acids. Trimming stripped 4 bases from V and 7 bases from J, with 16 bases between.

The rearrangement links TRBV6-5 to TRBJ1-1, with a possible D match to TRBD1 (5 bases). The germline CDR1 and CDR2 sequences are MNHEY and SVGAGI. This CDR3 spans 13 amino acids. V was trimmed by 10 bases and J by 3 bases, leaving 15 bases between them. CDR3 in DNA: TGTGCCACCCAGGGATTTGTTGACACTGAAGCTTTCTTT. Protein: CATQGFVDTEAFF.

The V gene is TRBV7-9, the J gene TRBJ2-2; 10 bases fit TRBD1. This CDR3 has 14 residues. CDR1 and CDR2 from the germline V gene are SEHNR and FQNEAQ (reference sequence). V dropped 5 bases and J dropped 4; count of bases not matched to a gene: 1. The CDR3 region is CASSRTGGTGELFF. CDR3 coding DNA: TGTGCCAGCAGCCGGACAGGGGGCACCGGGGAGCTGTTTTTT.

For the CDR3, the DNA is TGTGCCAGCTACCCTGTCGGGACTAATGAAAAACTGTTTTTT. As protein: CASYPVGTNEKLFF. The V gene is TRBV2, the J gene TRBJ1-4, with unresolved D. The V gene lost 8 bases and the J gene lost 2 bases, with 12 bases spanning the gap. The CDR3 has 14 residues. Germline assignment: CDR1 SNHLY and CDR2 FYNNEI. The full variable domain, completed using reference TRBV2 and TRBJ1-4, is EPEVTQTPSHQVTQMGQEVILRCVPISNHLYFYWYRQILGQKVEFLVSFYNNEISEKSEIFDDQFSVERPDGSNFTLKIRSTKLEDSAMYFCASYPVGTNEKLFFGSGTQLSVL.

This sequence joins TRBV19 and TRBJ2-1; 9 nucleotides match TRBD1. The CDR3 is made up of 14 amino acids. Germline CDR1 reads LNHDA; CDR2 reads SQIVND (reference sequence). The ends lost 3 bases at V and 7 bases at J; junction bases unmatched: 4. The CDR3 is CASSMGTGRNEQFF. In DNA form, the CDR3 reads TGTGCCAGTAGTATGGGGACAGGGAGGAATGAGCAGTTCTTC.

V and J are TRBV18 and TRBJ1-2; 10 bases match TRBD1. The CDR3 has 16 residues. The germline V gene has CDR1 KGHSH and CDR2 LQKENI. The trim removed 4 bases at V and 6 bases at J, leaving 11 bases unmatched. The CDR3 DNA follows: TGTGCCAGCTCACTAGGACAGGGGGTTTCACTCGATGGCTACACCTTC. Residues: CASSLGQGVSLDGYTF.

In DNA, the CDR3 is TGTGCCAGCAGTACTACTAATTCACCCCTCCACTTT. Amino acids: CASSTTNSPLHF. The V and J genes are TRBV28 and TRBJ1-6; D not resolved. This CDR3 has 12 residues. Trimming left V 5 bases short and J 6 bases short, with 5 bases between. CDR1 is MDHEN and CDR2 is SYDVKM in the germline V gene.

This chain links TRBV7-2 with TRBJ1-6; 9 bases map to TRBD1. The CDR3 contains 17 residues. The junction had 8 bases not matched to a gene; V was cut back by 1 base and J by 7 bases. Germline V gene lookup returns CDR1 SGHTA and CDR2 FQGNSA. The DNA of the CDR3 is TGTGCCAGCAGCTTAGGCTTGACAGGGGGTTTGAATTCACCCCTCCACTTT. This encodes CASSLGLTGGLNSPLHF.

V usage is TRBV4-2 and J usage is TRBJ2-7; 7 positions match TRBD2. This CDR3 has 16 residues. CDR1 and CDR2 from the germline V gene are LGHNA and YNFKEQ. Trimming cost V 4 bases and J 0 bases; bases outside gene matches: 9. CDR3 loop: CASSPSGGRGSYEQYF. The CDR3 bases are TGTGCCAGCAGCCCGAGTGGTGGGAGGGGCTCCTACGAGCAGTACTTC.

The chain links TRBV6-5 to TRBJ2-5; unclear D gene. Germline V gene data show CDR1 as MNHEY and CDR2 as SVGAGI. Trimming pared 2 bases from V and 1 base from J, leaving 11 bases between. CDR3 length: 15 residues. The CDR3 loop reads CASSYGLGAQETQYF. CDR3 nucleotide sequence: TGTGCCAGCAGTTACGGGCTCGGCGCCCAAGAGACCCAGTACTTC.

V and J are TRBV7-6 and TRBJ2-3; TRBD2 matches at 12 bases. Germline loops: CDR1 SGHVS, CDR2 FNYEAQ. The V segment lost 0 bases and the J segment 9 bases; nucleotides outside the gene matches: 4. This CDR3 spans 15 amino acids. The CDR3 loop is CASSLAPLAGGTQYF. The CDR3 region has the DNA TGTGCCAGCAGCTTAGCGCCACTAGCGGGGGGAACGCAGTATTTT.

The chain is built from TRBV29-1 and TRBJ1-3, with D possibly being TRBD1 (5 bases). Between the trimmed V and J ends, which lost 6 bases and 1 base, there was a span of 10 bases. The CDR3 has 13 residues. CDR1 is SQVTM, CDR2 ANQGSEA, per germline. CDR3 DNA: TGCAGCGTCCACGGGGGTTCTGGAAACACCATATATTTT. This translates into CSVHGGSGNTIYF.

This clone was counted once. This rearrangement joins TRBV19 to TRBJ2-5, with TRBD1 matching 8 bases. V lost 4 bases and J lost 5; bases outside the gene matches: 6. Germline CDR1 reads LNHDA; CDR2 reads SQIVND (reference sequence). The CDR3 consists of 14 residues. The CDR3 here is CASSRTGQRETQYF. Written as DNA, the CDR3 is TGTGCCAGTAGTAGGACAGGGCAGCGGGAGACCCAGTACTTC.

The J gene is TRBJ1-6, the V gene TRBV28, with D perhaps TRBD1 (6 bases). The CDR3 consists of 14 residues. V lost 6 bases, J lost 7 bases, and 13 bases lay in between. Germline V gives CDR1 MDHEN, CDR2 SYDVKM. CDR3 protein: CASSGTRQNSPLHF. The CDR3 DNA sequence: TGTGCCAGCAGCGGGACACGCCAGAATTCACCCCTCCACTTT.